This is a list of T cell receptor beta chains from one sample in a study of blood T cell repertoires in COVID-19. This table comes from immunoSEQ multiplex PCR, and its TCRdb copy is limited to in-frame clones, with some not included. Counted here are roughly 250,000 clones, around 86% occurring once; the ten biggest clones make up about 1.6%. Sequencing input: PBMCs or T cells enriched from blood (not recorded which). These receptors all come from a woman in her forties or fifties who had recovered from COVID-19. CDR3s include the opening cysteine and the closing phenylalanine or tryptophan.

V gene: TRBV5-6
CDR3 protein: CASSFKDPRADTQYF

V gene: TRBV6-4
CDR3 protein: CASSPRQGARQYF

V gene: TRBV30
CDR3 protein: CAWETGVEQFF

V gene: TRBV7-7
CDR3 protein: CASSPGSGSGANVLTF

V gene: TRBV10-3
CDR3 protein: CAISEKGAYEQYF

V gene: TRBV11-1
CDR3 protein: CASTAGTSGPYEQYF

V gene: TRBV18
CDR3 protein: CASSPTTSGSSYNEQFF

V gene: TRBV19
CDR3 protein: CASSGRRGTEAFF

V gene: TRBV30
CDR3 protein: CAWTQGNTIYF

V gene: TRBV24-1
CDR3 protein: CATSDPGTGKSQYF

V gene: TRBV2
CDR3 protein: CASRTGGPDIQYF

V gene: TRBV7-2
CDR3 protein: CASSSPRGTDTQYF

V gene: TRBV7-3
CDR3 protein: CASSLLAGGGGEQFF

V gene: TRBV2
CDR3 protein: CASSDQGRETQYF

V gene: TRBV25-1
CDR3 protein: CASAPSGTPANYGYTF

V gene: TRBV7-6
CDR3 protein: CASSLEGALDTQYF

V gene: TRBV7-2
CDR3 protein: CASSLDLAVTYNEQFF

V gene: TRBV5-5
CDR3 protein: CASRDQGKSYGYTF

V gene: TRBV7-2
CDR3 protein: CASSLEAGRNEQFF

V gene: TRBV9
CDR3 protein: CASSVARLAGPLAKNIQYF

V gene: TRBV5-1
CDR3 protein: CASSAGDTSYGYTF

V gene: TRBV7-9
CDR3 protein: CASSFTGGGHEQYF

V gene: TRBV15
CDR3 protein: CATSREPGLATTYNEQFF

V gene: TRBV3-1/TRBV3-2
CDR3 protein: CASSPGTGSGNTIYF

V gene: TRBV24-1
CDR3 protein: CATSDLVAQGCGYTF

V gene: TRBV3-1/TRBV3-2
CDR3 protein: CASQGSRERWNTIYF

V gene: TRBV4-3
CDR3 protein: CASSQDSGGGYTF

V gene: TRBV27
CDR3 protein: CASSLRGRYTEAFF

V gene: TRBV28
CDR3 protein: CASSSSRTGRGNSYNSPLHF

V gene: TRBV2
CDR3 protein: CASSGQWNTEAFF